This T cell receptor beta chain was identified during a study of T cells after yellow fever vaccination (dated by TCRdb to the late 2010s). General notes on the study: Using CD3, CD45RA, CCR7 and CD95 staining, memory subsets (EM, EMRA, CM and Tscm) were sorted on a BD FACS Aria III. To follow T-cell clones before and after primary and booster YFV17D yellow fever vaccination, bulk TCR alpha and beta repertoires were sequenced over time. Libraries from fractions with low cell numbers were prepared with the SMART-Seq v4 Ultra Low Input RNA kit. Blood samples were taken at several timepoints before and after primary and secondary immunization, and bulk PBMC replicates and cell subsets were isolated. Memory subsets were sorted on days 0, 15 and 45 and at 18 months following primary vaccination, and on days 0, 15 and 45 following the 30-year booster. The cohort comprised two healthy male donors, one aged 18 to 30 and one aged 30 to 40 years. Summary of the overall study and its limitations: On day 0, almost all vaccine-responding clonotypes were found to be below detection in the sorted memory subsets. Compared with the primary T-cell response, the secondary T-cell response was weaker but faster, peaking on day 5 rather than day 15. The study included only two donors, which limits how far the findings can be generalized. A small fraction of clonotypes appeared in both the CD4 and CD8 compartments, likely as a result of convergent recombination. Most clones expanded after primary vaccination were re-detected after the booster (almost 98% of CD4 and 88% of CD8), suggesting broad memory maintenance. Computational filtering was required because FACS-sorted repertoires could contain abundant contaminating clonotypes from the bulk population.

The V and J ends are trimmed by 6 bases and 5 bases, leaving 11 bases between them. From its cysteine to its phenylalanine, the CDR3 spans 13 amino acids. Only the CDR3 portion is preserved as DNA: 39 bases, with reading frame beginning at the first base. The CDR1 and CDR2 encoded by the germline V gene are SGDLS and YYNGEE. This clonotype came up a few times. Nothing much larger sits one base from this clone, and base qualities are not available. The sample's treatment or condition, from its label and the paper: live attenuated yellow fever vaccine strain. PBMCs were isolated from peripheral blood using a standard Ficoll-Paque protocol. RNA from sorted memory subsets was extracted with the RNeasy Micro Kit. TCR cDNA was made using 5'RACE template switching, a step that added a universal primer site and unique molecular identifiers. cDNA synthesis was primed from both the TCR alpha and TCR beta constant segments. Library amplification used two PCR steps, and the second PCR step added sample barcodes and sequencing adapters. Sequencing of the libraries was done on either Illumina HiSeq 2500 (2x100 bp) or NovaSeq (2x150 bp). In the source study's methods: Reads were demultiplexed and collapsed into UMI consensus sequences with MIGEC, and V(D)J alignment was performed with MiXCR. Using edgeR on replicate PBMC samples, clonotypes were called vaccine-responding if FDR was below 0.01 and the log2 fold change was above 5 up to day 15. CD4 or CD8 identity was assigned to each bulk clonotype according to whether the clonotype was present at higher abundance in the sequenced CD4 repertoire or the sequenced CD8 repertoire. Clonotype frequencies in memory subsets were weighted by FACS-sorted cell numbers to estimate each clone's distribution across memory phenotypes. TCRdb reran the public reads through fastp at Q25 and MiXCR, keeping productive beta chains. For every CDR3 protein sequence, its rows merge into one entry that carries the most common genes and DNA. The V and J calls and clone size come from TCRdb's table, not from the authors' own analysis. This sample holds more than 30,000 distinct CDR3 sequences; less than 8.5% were observed only once. The ten largest clones represent 20% to 25% of the sample.

The source material was PBMCs, either bulk or a sorted T-cell subset (CD4+, CD8+, memory, or dextramer-sorted; not recorded which), sampled on the day of the first yellow fever vaccination. The chain couples TRBV9 to TRBJ2-2, with the D gene tentatively TRBD1 or TRBD2, based on 7 matching bases in each. This sequence originates from a man aged 18 to 35 who received the YFV17D yellow fever vaccine. The sequenced DNA: TGTGCCAGCACCAGGGGGGGTACCGGGGAGCTGTTTTTT. Its protein reads: CASTRGGTGELFF.